This passage covers 20 T cell receptor beta chains from one sample sequenced in a study of blood T cell repertoires in COVID-19. Generated by immunoSEQ multiplex PCR, the TCRdb table keeps only in-frame clones and is missing some. The sample consists of tens of thousands of clones, roughly 80% of them appearing once. Sequenced input: peripheral blood. The receptors shown here come from a man older than 75 with active or convalescent COVID-19.

This chain links TRBV30 with TRBJ1-2; D is ambiguous. Trimming pared 8 bases from V and 7 bases from J, leaving 20 bases between. The germline V gene encodes CDR1 GTSNPN and CDR2 SVGIG (reference sequence). CDR3 length: 13 residues. The CDR3 is CARFAGSKSGYTF. CDR3 bases: TGTGCCCGGTTCGCGGGGAGTAAAAGTGGCTACACCTTC.

This chain connects TRBV7-9 to TRBJ2-3, with 7 positions matching TRBD2. Per germline, CDR1 SEHNR and CDR2 FQNEAQ (reference sequence). The junction had 8 bases not matched to a gene; V was cut back by 5 bases and J by 6 bases. The CDR3 loop spans 14 amino acids. DNA for the CDR3: TGTGCCAGCAGCGGAGCCACTAGCGCGGATACGCAGTATTTT. Translated: CASSGATSADTQYF. Using reference TRBV7-9 and TRBJ2-3 for the parts outside the CDR3, the full variable domain is DTGVSQNPRHKITKRGQNVTFRCDPISEHNRLYWYRQTLGQGPEFLTYFQNEAQLEKSRLLSDRFSAERPKGSFSTLEIQRTEQGDSAMYLCASSGATSADTQYFGPGTRLTVL.

Here the CDR3 reads CAPKDNCSRMQPQHF. CDR3 sequence (DNA): TGTGCCCCCAAGGACAACTGTTCTAGGATGCAGCCCCAGCATTTT. The chain couples TRBV5-6 to TRBJ1-5; possibly TRBD1 for D (5 bases). This CDR3 comprises 15 residues. Germline CDR1 SGHDT, CDR2 YYEEEE. Trimming cost V 10 bases and J 7 bases, with 24 bases left between them.

The chain uses TRBV2 and TRBJ1-6; D is unresolved. Germline V gene lookup returns CDR1 SNHLY and CDR2 FYNNEI. The CDR3 spans 12 residues. V was shortened by 7 bases and J by 7 bases, with 8 bases between the two germline ends. CDR3 in amino acids: CASIRANSPLHF. CDR3 sequence (DNA): TGTGCCAGCATTAGAGCCAATTCACCCCTCCACTTT.

This clone was detected once. V and J are TRBV21-1 and TRBJ1-5; TRBD1, the D gene given by the table, was not confirmed from the DNA. TRBV21-1 is labeled a pseudogene. The length of the CDR3 is 12 residues. The CDR3 loop reads CASSRADQPQHF. CDR3 sequence (DNA): TGTGCCAGCAGCAGGGCCGATCAGCCCCAGCATTTT.

The chain recombines TRBV27 with TRBJ2-2; 7 positions agree with TRBD1. Germline values: CDR1 MNHEY, CDR2 SMNVEV (reference sequence). V trimming: 0 bases; J trimming: 1 base; junction bases outside the gene matches: 2. This CDR3 has 16 residues. The CDR3 nucleotides are TGTGCCAGCAGTTTATCAAGGACAGGGAACACCGGGGAGCTGTTTTTT. Protein product: CASSLSRTGNTGELFF.

The V and J genes are TRBV5-1 and TRBJ2-5; TRBD1 might be the D (6 bases). Germline V gene sequence: CDR1 SGHRS, CDR2 YFSETQ. The CDR3 sequence is 14 residues long. Trimming took off 0 bases at V and 5 bases at J, with 11 bases between the two ends. Here the CDR3 reads CASSLAGQGETQYF. The CDR3 bases are TGCGCCAGCAGCTTGGCCGGGCAGGGGGAGACCCAGTACTTC.

The V gene is TRBV15, the J gene TRBJ1-3; D is unclear. Germline CDR1 LNHNV, CDR2 YYDKDF (reference sequence). Trimming took off 1 base at V and 3 bases at J, with 10 bases between the two ends. The CDR3 totals 15 residues. The CDR3 nucleotides read TGTGCCACCAGCAGAGCGGACTATCTTGGAAACACCATATATTTT. Translated: CATSRADYLGNTIYF.

The rearrangement links TRBV6-5 to TRBJ2-7, with TRBD2 matching over 10 bases. The germline gives CDR1 MNHEY, CDR2 SVGAGI. This CDR3 is 15 amino acids long. V lost 5 bases to trimming and J lost 3 bases; unmatched junction nucleotides: 7. Here the CDR3 reads CASSPRTSGNYEQYF. DNA of the CDR3: TGTGCCAGCAGTCCACGGACTAGCGGAAACTACGAGCAGTACTTC.

This rearrangement joins TRBV2 to TRBJ2-1, with 7 bases that match TRBD1. This CDR3 is 13 amino acids long. V shed 10 bases and J 2 bases; nucleotides not matched to a gene: 5. CDR1 and CDR2 from the germline V gene are SNHLY and FYNNEI. The DNA for the CDR3 is TGTGCCACCTCTACAGGGGCCTACAATGAGCAGTTCTTC. Its protein product is CATSTGAYNEQFF.

CDR3 DNA sequence: TGTGCCAGCAGCCCTAGCGGTTGGGGCGGCAATGAGCAGTTCTTC. Its protein product is CASSPSGWGGNEQFF. The genes are TRBV7-8 and TRBJ2-1, with 7 bases that match TRBD2. The CDR3 runs 15 residues. Germline assignment: CDR1 SGHVS and CDR2 FQNEAQ. Germline trimming cut 5 bases from V and 6 bases from J; bases unmatched to any gene: 10.

This clone was seen just once. V and J are TRBV6-4 and TRBJ1-5; D perhaps matches TRBD1 (6 bases). The V end lost 7 bases, the J end lost 7 bases, and 17 bases lay between the germline ends. The CDR3 covers 14 residues. Germline loops: CDR1 MRHNA, CDR2 SNTAGT. CDR3 DNA sequence: TGTGCCAGCATCCTAGGCCCAGGGGAACAGCCCCAGCATTTT. The encoded protein is CASILGPGEQPQHF.

This clone showed up just a few times. The rearrangement joins TRBV5-4 to TRBJ2-3, with D tentatively TRBD2 (6 bases). Trimming shortened V by 1 base and J by 2 bases, and 14 bases separated the two germline ends. From germline, CDR1 is SGHNT and CDR2 YYREEE (reference sequence). This CDR3 region has 16 residues. This chain's CDR3 is CASSLSRGTFTDTQYF. Written as DNA, the CDR3 is TGTGCCAGCAGCTTGTCCCGGGGGACCTTCACAGATACGCAGTATTTT.

V gene TRBV6-5 combines with J gene TRBJ1-5; D possibly corresponds to TRBD1 (6 bases). CDR1 is MNHEY and CDR2 is SVGAGI in the germline V gene. V shed 6 bases and J shed 6 bases, with 12 bases lying between them. The CDR3 sequence is 13 residues long. The CDR3 DNA reads TGTGCCAGCAGGGGGGCCCCCCTTCAGCCCCAGCATTTT. This translates into CASRGAPLQPQHF.

This chain joins TRBV5-4 and TRBJ1-6; weak D call: TRBD1 (5 bases). Germline CDR1 and CDR2: SGHNT and YYREEE (reference sequence). The CDR3 runs 15 residues. Trimming removed 0 bases from V and 9 bases from J, with 13 bases in between. The CDR3 loop reads CASSLDPGVSSPLHF. The CDR3 nucleotides are TGTGCCAGCAGCTTGGATCCGGGGGTGAGTTCACCCCTCCACTTT.

The chain recombines TRBV7-2 with TRBJ2-1; 8 bases are shared with TRBD2. The CDR3 covers 15 residues. Germline V gene sequence: CDR1 SGHTA, CDR2 FQGNSA. J gave up 3 bases and V 5 bases, and 6 bases lay outside the gene matches. CDR3 sequence (DNA): TGTGCCAGCAGCAGGATAAGCGGGAGCTACAATGAGCAGTTCTTC. Protein sequence: CASSRISGSYNEQFF.

The chain joins TRBV6-5 to TRBJ2-1, with TRBD2 matching 10 bases. The CDR3 is made up of 15 amino acids. V gave up 7 bases and J gave up 0 bases; unmatched junction bases: 3. The germline V gene has CDR1 MNHEY and CDR2 SVGAGI. CDR3 bases: TGTGCCAGCACCGGACTAGCGGACTCCTACAATGAGCAGTTCTTC. It codes for CASTGLADSYNEQFF.

This sequence joins TRBV30 and TRBJ1-6; TRBD1 is a possible D gene (6 bases). The length of the CDR3 is 14 residues. V lost 5 bases to trimming and J lost 7 bases, with 15 bases between them. CDR1 and CDR2 (germline): GTSNPN, SVGIG (reference sequence). The CDR3 sequence is CAWDTGQLNSPLHF. For the CDR3, the DNA is TGTGCCTGGGATACAGGACAGCTAAATTCACCCCTCCACTTT.

The chain employs TRBV2 and TRBJ2-3, with no clear D. The germline CDR1 and CDR2 sequences are SNHLY and FYNNEI. This CDR3 spans 13 amino acids. V was clipped by 7 bases and J by 5 bases, with 13 bases between them. Here the CDR3 DNA reads TGTGCCAGCAAGTCGACTCCCGGAGATACGCAGTATTTT. Translated, it gives CASKSTPGDTQYF.

V and J are TRBV5-1 and TRBJ1-1, with D hard to call. This CDR3 is built from 14 residues. Germline CDR1 reads SGHRS; CDR2 reads YFSETQ. V lost 0 bases and J 5 bases, leaving 11 bases between the germline ends. CDR3 sequence (DNA): TGCGCCAGCAGCTTGGATATCGTCGGGACTGAAGCTTTCTTT. The encoded protein is CASSLDIVGTEAFF.